The present T cell receptor (beta chain) was sequenced within a study of blood T cells in healthy people across ages. Study-level findings and limits: Older individuals had lower TCR beta diversity per million T cells (the decline was roughly linear). Naive CD4+ cells and diversity were both higher in long-lived donors than in aged donors.

V shed 2 bases and J shed 5 bases, with 22 bases lying between them. Germline values: CDR1 LNHNV, CDR2 YYDKDF (reference sequence). The CDR3 length is 18 residues. Together with a sample-barcoded 5' primer, a J-beta primer mix was included in a second PCR lasting roughly 6 to 12 cycles. TCRdb used MiXCR to reprocess the 5' RACE reads, holding one entry per CDR3 protein. This table has about 1.8 million distinct CDR3 sequences, around 48% appearing once. This clonotype was detected only a few times. Its target is not known. The J gene is TRBJ1-5, the V gene TRBV15; no clear D. Sequencing input: blood. This clonotype was sampled from a woman aged 40-49 years in good health. Written as DNA, the CDR3 is TGTGCCACCAGCAGACCTTTTGGAGCCGGGCCCAAAGATCAGCCCCAGCATTTT. Translating gives CATSRPFGAGPKDQPQHF.